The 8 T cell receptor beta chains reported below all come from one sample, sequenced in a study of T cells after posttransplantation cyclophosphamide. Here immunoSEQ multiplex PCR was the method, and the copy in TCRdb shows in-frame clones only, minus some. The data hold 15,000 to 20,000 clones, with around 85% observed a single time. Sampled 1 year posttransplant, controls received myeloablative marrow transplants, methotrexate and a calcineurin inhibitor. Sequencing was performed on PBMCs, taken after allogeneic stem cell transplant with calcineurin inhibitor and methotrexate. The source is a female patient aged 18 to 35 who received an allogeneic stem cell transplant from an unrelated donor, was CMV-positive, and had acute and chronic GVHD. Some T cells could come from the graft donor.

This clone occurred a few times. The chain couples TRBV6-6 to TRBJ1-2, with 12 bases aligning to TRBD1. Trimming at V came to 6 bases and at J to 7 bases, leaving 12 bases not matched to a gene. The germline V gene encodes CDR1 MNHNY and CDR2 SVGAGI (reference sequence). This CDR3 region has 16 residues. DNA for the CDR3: TGTGCCAGCAGCTATCCGGGACAGGGGGCGATCGGTGGCTACACCTTC. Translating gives CASSYPGQGAIGGYTF.

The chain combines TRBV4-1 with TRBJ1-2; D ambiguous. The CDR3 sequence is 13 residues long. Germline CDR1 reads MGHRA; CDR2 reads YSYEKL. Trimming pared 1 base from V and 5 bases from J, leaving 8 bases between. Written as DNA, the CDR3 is TGCGCCAGCAGCCAAGTTTTGGAGTATGGCTACACCTTC. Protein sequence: CASSQVLEYGYTF.

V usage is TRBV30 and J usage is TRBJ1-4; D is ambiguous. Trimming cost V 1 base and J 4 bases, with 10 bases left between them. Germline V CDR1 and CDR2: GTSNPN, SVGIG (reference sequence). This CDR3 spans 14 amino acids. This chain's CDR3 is CAWSAGSLNEKLFF. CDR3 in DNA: TGTGCCTGGAGTGCCGGGTCCCTTAATGAAAAACTGTTTTTT.

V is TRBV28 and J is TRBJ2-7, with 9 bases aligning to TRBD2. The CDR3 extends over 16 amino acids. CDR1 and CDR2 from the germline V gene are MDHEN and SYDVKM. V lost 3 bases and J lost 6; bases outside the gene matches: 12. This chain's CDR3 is CASSLFRLADLPEQYF. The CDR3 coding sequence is TGTGCCAGCAGTTTGTTTCGACTAGCGGATCTCCCCGAGCAGTACTTC. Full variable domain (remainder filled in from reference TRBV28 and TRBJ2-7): DVKVTQSSRYLVKRTGEKVFLECVQDMDHENMFWYRQDPGLGLRLIYFSYDVKMKEKGDIPEGYSVSREKKERFSLILESASTNQTSMYLCASSLFRLADLPEQYFGPGTRLTVT.

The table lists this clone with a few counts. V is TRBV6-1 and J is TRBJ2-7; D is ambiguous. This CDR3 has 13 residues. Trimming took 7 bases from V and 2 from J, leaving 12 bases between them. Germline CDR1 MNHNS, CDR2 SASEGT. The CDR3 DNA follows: TGTGCCAGCAAATTGGCAGGAACCTACGAGCAGTACTTC. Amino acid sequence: CASKLAGTYEQYF.

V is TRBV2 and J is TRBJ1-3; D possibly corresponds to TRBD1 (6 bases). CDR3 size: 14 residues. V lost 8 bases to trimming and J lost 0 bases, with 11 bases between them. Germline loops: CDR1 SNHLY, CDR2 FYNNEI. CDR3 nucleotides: TGTGCCAGCCAATACAGGGACTCTGGAAACACCATATATTTT. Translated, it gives CASQYRDSGNTIYF.

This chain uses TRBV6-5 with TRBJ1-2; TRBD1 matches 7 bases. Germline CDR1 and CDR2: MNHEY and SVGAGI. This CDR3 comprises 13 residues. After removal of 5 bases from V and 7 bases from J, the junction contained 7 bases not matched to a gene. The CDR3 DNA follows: TGTGCCAGCAGTCTAGACAGGGTGGGTGGCTACACCTTC. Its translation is CASSLDRVGGYTF.

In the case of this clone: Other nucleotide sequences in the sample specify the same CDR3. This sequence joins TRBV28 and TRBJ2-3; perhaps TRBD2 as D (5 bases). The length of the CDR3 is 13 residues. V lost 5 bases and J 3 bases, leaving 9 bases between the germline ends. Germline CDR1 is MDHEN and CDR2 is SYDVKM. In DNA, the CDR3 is TGTGCCAGCAGTCCTCGGGGAACAGATACGCAGTATTTT. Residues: CASSPRGTDTQYF.